These T cell receptor beta chains were read from a single sample in a study of shared clonotypes between healthy human individuals. Repertoires were generated with immunoSEQ multiplex PCR, while TCRdb's copy carries only in-frame clones and drops some. Here the sample spans millions of clones, just over 90% being singletons. Material: naive CD4+ T cells sorted from blood. The source is a man between 18 and 29 years old in good health. The CDR3 runs from the conserved cysteine through the conserved F or W. Each record gives: D gene, clone size, J gene, V gene, CDR3 protein, CDR3 DNA. A D gene is named only where the DNA matches it firmly. Some rows mark clone size as missing; the rest say once, few, many or name a class of expanded clone.

TRBD2 | - | TRBJ2-1 | TRBV5-1 | CASSLARASGEDEQFF | TGCGCCAGCAGCTTGGCCCGAGCTAGCGGAGAAGATGAGCAGTTCTTC
- | - | TRBJ1-4 | TRBV19 | CASSPGTLGEKLFF | TGTGCCAGTAGCCCCGGGACACTGGGTGAAAAACTGTTTTTT
- | once | TRBJ2-7 | TRBV10-3 | CAISEGTPYEQYF | TGTGCCATCAGTGAAGGGACACCGTACGAGCAGTACTTC
- | - | TRBJ2-7 | TRBV5-6 | CASSLAGEGLPGEQYF | TGTGCCAGCAGCTTGGCCGGTGAGGGGCTCCCTGGGGAGCAGTACTTC
- | - | TRBJ2-7 | TRBV5-1 | CASSLGGGGVDEQYF | TGCGCCAGCAGCTTGGGTGGTGGGGGCGTTGACGAGCAGTACTTC
- | - | TRBJ1-6 | TRBV18 | CASSPSRQRDSPLHF | TGTGCCAGCTCACCCTCGAGACAGAGGGATTCACCCCTCCACTTT
- | - | TRBJ2-7 | TRBV7-2 | CASSLPRFSYEQYF | TGTGCCAGCAGCTTACCCCGTTTCTCCTACGAGCAGTACTTC
- | - | TRBJ2-1 | TRBV7-3 | CASSLTGWLNEQFF | TGTGCCAGCAGCTTAACTGGCTGGCTCAATGAGCAGTTCTTC
TRBD1 | - | TRBJ2-2 | TRBV27 | CASTRDRANTGELFF | TGTGCCAGCACCCGGGACAGGGCAAACACCGGGGAGCTGTTTTTT
- | - | TRBJ2-1 | TRBV7-7 | CASSELQGEQFF | TGTGCTAGCAGCGAACTACAGGGAGAGCAGTTCTTC
TRBD1 | - | TRBJ2-2 | TRBV5-1 | CASSLVLWTGDTGELFF | TGCGCCAGCAGCTTGGTCCTCTGGACAGGGGACACCGGGGAGCTGTTTTTT
- | once | TRBJ2-3 | TRBV2 | CASSDSGSTDTQYF | TGTGCCAGCAGTGATTCAGGGAGCACAGATACGCAGTATTTT